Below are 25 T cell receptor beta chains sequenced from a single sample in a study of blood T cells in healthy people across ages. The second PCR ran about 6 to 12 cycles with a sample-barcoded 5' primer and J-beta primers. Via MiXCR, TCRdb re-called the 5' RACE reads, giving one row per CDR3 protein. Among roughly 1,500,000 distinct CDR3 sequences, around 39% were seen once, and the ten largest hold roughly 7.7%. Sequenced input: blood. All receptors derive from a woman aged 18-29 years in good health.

CDR3 bases: TGTGCCAGCAGCCAACGAGGGGTCAGCTCTGGGGCCAACGTCCTGACTTTC. This codes for CASSQRGVSSGANVLTF. V usage is TRBV3-1 and J usage is TRBJ2-6; D tentatively reads TRBD1 or TRBD2 (5 bases each). This CDR3 has 17 amino acids. Germline assignment: CDR1 LGHDT and CDR2 YNNKEL (reference sequence). Deletions cut 2 bases from V and 0 bases from J, with 11 bases between.

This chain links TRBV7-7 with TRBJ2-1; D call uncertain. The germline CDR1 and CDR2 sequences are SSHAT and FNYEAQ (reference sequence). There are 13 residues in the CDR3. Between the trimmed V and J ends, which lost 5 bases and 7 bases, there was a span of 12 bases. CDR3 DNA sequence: TGTGCCAGCAGCCTCCTAGGCGCTAATGAGCAGTTCTTC. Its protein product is CASSLLGANEQFF.

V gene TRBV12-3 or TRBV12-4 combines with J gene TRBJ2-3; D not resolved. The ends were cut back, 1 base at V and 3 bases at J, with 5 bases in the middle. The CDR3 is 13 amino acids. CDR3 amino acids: CASSLGWTDTQYF. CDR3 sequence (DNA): TGTGCCAGCAGTTTAGGGTGGACAGATACGCAGTATTTT.

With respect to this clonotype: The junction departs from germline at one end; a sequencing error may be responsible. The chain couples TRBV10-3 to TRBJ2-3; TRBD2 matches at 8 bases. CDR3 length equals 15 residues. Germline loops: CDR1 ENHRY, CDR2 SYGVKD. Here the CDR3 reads CAISDTSSGLDTRYF. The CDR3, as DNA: TGTGCCATCAGTGATACATCTAGCGGGTTAGATACGCGGTATTTT.

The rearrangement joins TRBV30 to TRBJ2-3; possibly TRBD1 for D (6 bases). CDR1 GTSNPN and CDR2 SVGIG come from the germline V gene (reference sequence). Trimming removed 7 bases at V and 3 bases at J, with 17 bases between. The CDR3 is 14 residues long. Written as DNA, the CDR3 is TGTGCCTTTCAACAGGGATTTTCAACAGATACGCAGTATTTT. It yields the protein CAFQQGFSTDTQYF. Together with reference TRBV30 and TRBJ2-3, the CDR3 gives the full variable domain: SQTIHQWPATLVQPVGSPLSLECTVEGTSNPNLYWYRQAAGRGLQLLFYSVGIGQISSEVPQNLSASRPQDRQFILSSKKLLLSDSGFYLCAFQQGFSTDTQYFGPGTRLTVL.

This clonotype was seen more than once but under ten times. The CDR3 DNA sequence: TGTGCCAGCTCACCGTACCTTGAGGATTATGGCTACACCTTC. Translating it yields CASSPYLEDYGYTF. The rearrangement uses TRBV18 and TRBJ1-2; unclear D gene. The CDR3 has 14 residues. Germline CDR1 KGHSH, CDR2 LQKENI. V was trimmed by 3 bases and J by 5 bases, leaving 13 bases between them.

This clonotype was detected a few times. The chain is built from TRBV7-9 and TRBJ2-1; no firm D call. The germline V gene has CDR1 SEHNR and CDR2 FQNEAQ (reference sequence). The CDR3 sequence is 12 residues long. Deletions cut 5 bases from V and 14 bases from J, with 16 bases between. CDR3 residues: CASSDTSIWEFF. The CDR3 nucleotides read TGTGCCAGCAGCGATACTTCGATTTGGGAGTTCTTC.

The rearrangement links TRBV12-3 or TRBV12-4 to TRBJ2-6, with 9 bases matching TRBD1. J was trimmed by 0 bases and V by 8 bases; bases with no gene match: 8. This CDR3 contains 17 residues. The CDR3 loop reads CASSFRDRVSGANVLTF. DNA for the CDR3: TGTGCCAGCTCCTTCCGGGACAGGGTCTCTGGGGCCAACGTCCTGACTTTC.

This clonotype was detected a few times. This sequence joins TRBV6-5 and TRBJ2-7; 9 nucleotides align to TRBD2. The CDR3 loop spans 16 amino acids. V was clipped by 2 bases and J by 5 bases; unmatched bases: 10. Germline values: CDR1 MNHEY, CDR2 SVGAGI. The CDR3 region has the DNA TGTGCCAGCAGTTACCTGGATAGCGGGAGCATCCACGAGCAGTACTTC. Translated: CASSYLDSGSIHEQYF.

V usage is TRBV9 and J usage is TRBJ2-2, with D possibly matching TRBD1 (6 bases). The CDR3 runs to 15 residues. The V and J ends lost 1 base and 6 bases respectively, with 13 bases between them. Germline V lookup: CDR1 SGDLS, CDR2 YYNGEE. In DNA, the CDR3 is TGTGCCAGCAGCGTAAGGTCAGGGGCGGCCGGGGAGCTGTTTTTT. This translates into CASSVRSGAAGELFF.

The CDR3 reads CASKGHSYEQYF. The DNA of the CDR3 is TGTGCCAGCAAGGGACATTCCTACGAGCAGTACTTC. The V call is TRBV6-5, the J call TRBJ2-7; tentative D call: TRBD1 (6 bases). In germline, CDR1 is MNHEY, CDR2 SVGAGI. Trimming took off 7 bases at V and 1 base at J, with 8 bases between the two ends. There are 12 residues in the CDR3.

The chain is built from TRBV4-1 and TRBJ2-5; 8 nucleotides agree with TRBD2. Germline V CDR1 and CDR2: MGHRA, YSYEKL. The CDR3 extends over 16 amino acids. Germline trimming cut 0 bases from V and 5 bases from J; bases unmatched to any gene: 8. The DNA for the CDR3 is TGCGCCAGCAGCCAAGATTTCGGGAGGGCTAGGGAGACCCAGTACTTC. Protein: CASSQDFGRARETQYF.

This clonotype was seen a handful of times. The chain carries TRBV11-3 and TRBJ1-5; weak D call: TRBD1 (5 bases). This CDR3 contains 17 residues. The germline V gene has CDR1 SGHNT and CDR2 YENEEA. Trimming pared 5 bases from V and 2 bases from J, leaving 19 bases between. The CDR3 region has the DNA TGTGCCAGCAGCCCGGTTCGACATCGGGGGTGCAATCAGCCCCAGCATTTT. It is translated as CASSPVRHRGCNQPQHF.

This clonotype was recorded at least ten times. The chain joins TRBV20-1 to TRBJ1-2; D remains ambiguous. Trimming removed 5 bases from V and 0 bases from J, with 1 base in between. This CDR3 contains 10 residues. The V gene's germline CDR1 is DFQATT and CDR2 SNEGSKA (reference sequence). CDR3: CSASNYGYTF. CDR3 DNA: TGCAGTGCTTCTAACTATGGCTACACCTTC.

The CDR3 DNA reads TGTGCCACCGGCAAAGCATCCGAGCAGTACTTC. Residues: CATGKASEQYF. The rearrangement uses TRBV10-3 and TRBJ2-5; no firm D call. The DNA end favors TRBJ2-7, so the J call may be wrong. This CDR3 has 11 residues. Germline V gene data show CDR1 as ENHRY and CDR2 as SYGVKD.

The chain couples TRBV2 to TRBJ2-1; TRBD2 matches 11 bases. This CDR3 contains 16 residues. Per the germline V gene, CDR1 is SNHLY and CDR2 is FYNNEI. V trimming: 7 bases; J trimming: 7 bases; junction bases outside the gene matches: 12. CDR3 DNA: TGTGCCAGCACCGAAGACGCTAGCGGGGGGAGGAATGAGCAGTTCTTC. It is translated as CASTEDASGGRNEQFF.

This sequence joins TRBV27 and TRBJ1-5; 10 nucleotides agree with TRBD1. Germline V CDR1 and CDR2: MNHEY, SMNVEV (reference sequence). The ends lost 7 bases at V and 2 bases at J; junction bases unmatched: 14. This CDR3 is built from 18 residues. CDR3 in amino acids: CASTPRTGGVFGNQPQHF. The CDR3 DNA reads TGTGCCAGCACCCCCCGGACAGGGGGTGTGTTCGGCAATCAGCCCCAGCATTTT.

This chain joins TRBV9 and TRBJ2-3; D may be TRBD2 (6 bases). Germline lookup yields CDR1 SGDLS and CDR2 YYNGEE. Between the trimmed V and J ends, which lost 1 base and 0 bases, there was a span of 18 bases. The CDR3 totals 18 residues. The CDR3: CASSVLGVGGSSTDTQYF. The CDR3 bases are TGTGCCAGCAGCGTATTAGGAGTGGGGGGTTCTAGCACAGATACGCAGTATTTT.

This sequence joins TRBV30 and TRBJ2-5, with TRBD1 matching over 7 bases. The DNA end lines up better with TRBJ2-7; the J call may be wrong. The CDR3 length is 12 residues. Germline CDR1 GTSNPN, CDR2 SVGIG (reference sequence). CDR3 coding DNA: TGTGCCTGGACCATACAGGGGTACGAGCAGTACTTC. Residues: CAWTIQGYEQYF.

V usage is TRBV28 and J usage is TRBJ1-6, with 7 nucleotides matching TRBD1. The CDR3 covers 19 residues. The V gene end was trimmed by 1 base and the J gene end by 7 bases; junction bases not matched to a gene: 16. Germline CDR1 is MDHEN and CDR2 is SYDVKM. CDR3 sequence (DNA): TGTGCCAGCAGTTTATCGGGATTACAGGGGAAAAACAGGAATTCACCCCTCCACTTT. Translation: CASSLSGLQGKNRNSPLHF. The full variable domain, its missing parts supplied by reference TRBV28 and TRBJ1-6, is DVKVTQSSRYLVKRTGEKVFLECVQDMDHENMFWYRQDPGLGLRLIYFSYDVKMKEKGDIPEGYSVSREKKERFSLILESASTNQTSMYLCASSLSGLQGKNRNSPLHFGNGTRLTVT.

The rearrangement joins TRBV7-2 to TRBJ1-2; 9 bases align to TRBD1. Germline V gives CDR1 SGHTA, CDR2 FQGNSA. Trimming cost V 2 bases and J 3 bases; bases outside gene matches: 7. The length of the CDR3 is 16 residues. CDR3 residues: CASSLTPGDRDYGYTF. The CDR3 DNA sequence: TGTGCCAGCAGCTTAACCCCGGGGGACAGGGACTATGGCTACACCTTC.

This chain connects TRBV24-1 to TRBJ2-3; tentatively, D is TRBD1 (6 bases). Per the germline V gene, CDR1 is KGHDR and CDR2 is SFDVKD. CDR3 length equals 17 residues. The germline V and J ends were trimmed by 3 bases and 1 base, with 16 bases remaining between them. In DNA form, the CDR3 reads TGTGCCACCAGTGATCCGTCCCCCGCAGGGGGCACAGATACGCAGTATTTT. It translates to CATSDPSPAGGTDTQYF.

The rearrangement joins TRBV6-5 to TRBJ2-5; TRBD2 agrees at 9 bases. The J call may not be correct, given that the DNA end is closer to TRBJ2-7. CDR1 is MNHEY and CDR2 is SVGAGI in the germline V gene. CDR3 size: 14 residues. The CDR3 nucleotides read TGTGCCAGCAGTGATAGCGGGAGTCTAGCCGAGCAGTACTTC. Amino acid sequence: CASSDSGSLAEQYF.

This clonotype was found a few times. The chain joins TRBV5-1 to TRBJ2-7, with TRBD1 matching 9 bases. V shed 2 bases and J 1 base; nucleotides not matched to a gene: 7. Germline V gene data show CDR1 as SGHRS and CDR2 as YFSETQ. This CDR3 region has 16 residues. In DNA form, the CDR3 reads TGCGCCAGCAGCTTACTTGCGGGACAGGGTTCCTACGAGCAGTACTTC. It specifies CASSLLAGQGSYEQYF. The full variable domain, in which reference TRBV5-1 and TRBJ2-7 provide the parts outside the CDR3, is KAGVTQTPRYLIKTRGQQVTLSCSPISGHRSVSWYQQTPGQGLQFLFEYFSETQRNKGNFPGRFSGRQFSNSRSEMNVSTLELGDSALYLCASSLLAGQGSYEQYFGPGTRLTVT.

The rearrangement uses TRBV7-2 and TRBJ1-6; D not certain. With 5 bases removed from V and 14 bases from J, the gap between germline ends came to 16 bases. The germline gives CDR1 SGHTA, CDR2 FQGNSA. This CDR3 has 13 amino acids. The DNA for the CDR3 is TGTGCCAGCAGCAATCCCTCCCAGGTGGCCCTCCACTTT. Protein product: CASSNPSQVALHF.